The 11 T cell receptor beta chains in this list originate from one sample, sequenced in a study of CD8+ T cells in alopecia areata. Specified treatment: oral pan-JAK inhibitor, 5-10 mg twice daily. cDNA prepared by RNA extraction and subsequent reverse transcription served as the template for sequencing. The protocol was immunoSEQ multiplex PCR, while the TCRdb copy is restricted to in-frame clones and leaves out a portion. The sample contains around 300,000 clones, about 62% of which appear only once. The sequencing used CD4+ T cells sorted from blood, collected around week 54, from a patient treated with tofacitinib. The receptors originated from a human donor with alopecia areata.

The chain couples TRBV5-1 to TRBJ2-2, with a weak D call TRBD2 (5 bases). V was cut by 5 bases and J by 7 bases, with 15 bases left in between. The CDR3 sequence is 14 residues long. CDR1 SGHRS and CDR2 YFSETQ come from the germline V gene. CDR3 protein: CASRESARDGELFF. As DNA, the CDR3 is TGCGCCAGCAGGGAGTCAGCCCGGGACGGGGAGCTGTTTTTT.

This chain joins TRBV2 and TRBJ1-2; unclear D gene. Trimming pared 2 bases from V and 14 bases from J, leaving 9 bases between. The CDR3 is made up of 10 amino acids. Per the germline V gene, CDR1 is SNHLY and CDR2 is FYNNEI. This CDR3 reads CASSETVTTF. CDR3 sequence (DNA): TGTGCCAGCAGTGAAACCGTAACAACCTTC.

The chain employs TRBV27 and TRBJ2-7, with 7 bases lining up with TRBD2. CDR1 and CDR2 from the germline V gene are MNHEY and SMNVEV (reference sequence). The V segment lost 6 bases and the J segment 3 bases; nucleotides outside the gene matches: 5. The CDR3 loop spans 13 amino acids. This chain's CDR3 is CASRERGYYEQYF. For the CDR3, the DNA is TGTGCCAGCAGGGAGCGGGGATACTACGAGCAGTACTTC.

Only a few counts were recorded for this clone. The chain employs TRBV29-1 and TRBJ1-4, with D perhaps matching TRBD1 (6 bases). Trimming stripped 1 base from V and 7 bases from J, with 16 bases between. Germline CDR1 reads SQVTM; CDR2 reads ANQGSEA. The CDR3 covers 15 residues. The CDR3, as DNA: TGCAGCGTTGAAGGCGAACAGGGAGGAGGTGAAAAACTGTTTTTT. Encoded protein: CSVEGEQGGGEKLFF.

The sample holds one count of this clone. The chain links TRBV30 to TRBJ2-3; TRBD2 is a possible D gene (7 bases). Between the trimmed V and J ends, which lost 1 base and 2 bases, there was a span of 13 bases. This CDR3 comprises 15 residues. From germline, CDR1 is GTSNPN and CDR2 SVGIG (reference sequence). The CDR3, as DNA: TGTGCCTGGAGTGAGGGGGGGCGATCCACAGATACGCAGTATTTT. Translated: CAWSEGGRSTDTQYF.

The chain is built from TRBV15 and TRBJ1-1; no clear D gene. The length of the CDR3 is 15 residues. The V end was cut by 0 bases, the J end by 1 base, with 9 bases between. Looked up from germline, CDR1 is LNHNV and CDR2 is YYDKDF (reference sequence). As DNA, the CDR3 is TGTGCCACCAGCAGAGAACCGGCCACGAACACTGAAGCTTTCTTT. Residues: CATSREPATNTEAFF.

The gene calls are TRBV7-2 and TRBJ2-5; the match to TRBD1 covers 10 bases. Looked up from germline, CDR1 is SGHTA and CDR2 is FQGNSA. The V gene end was trimmed by 5 bases and the J gene end by 5 bases; junction bases not matched to a gene: 5. This CDR3 comprises 14 residues. The CDR3 is CASSRDRGHETQYF. The CDR3 nucleotides are TGTGCCAGCAGCAGAGACAGGGGGCACGAGACCCAGTACTTC.

This clone was seen only a few times. The chain links TRBV29-1 to TRBJ2-3; tentative D call: TRBD1 (6 bases). Per germline, CDR1 SQVTM and CDR2 ANQGSEA. Trimming removed 6 bases from V and 8 bases from J, with 21 bases in between. The CDR3 contains 14 residues. The CDR3 loop is CSVRGQVRAGTQYF. The CDR3 region has the DNA TGCAGCGTCCGGGGACAAGTCCGGGCTGGTACGCAGTATTTT.

The rearrangement links TRBV9 to TRBJ1-1; the match to TRBD1 covers 8 bases. This CDR3 comprises 14 residues. V was pared by 3 bases and J by 2 bases, with 3 bases of the junction left unmatched. The germline V gene has CDR1 SGDLS and CDR2 YYNGEE. This CDR3 reads CASSGGQGNTEAFF. The CDR3, as DNA: TGTGCCAGCAGCGGCGGACAGGGAAACACTGAAGCTTTCTTT.

This clone was seen more than once but under ten times. The chain uses TRBV20-1 and TRBJ1-5; weak D call: TRBD1 (6 bases). The CDR3 contains 11 residues. Germline V gene sequence: CDR1 DFQATT, CDR2 SNEGSKA (reference sequence). V dropped 6 bases and J dropped 10 bases, with 13 bases sitting between them. CDR3 region: CSADGGGPQHF. For the CDR3, the DNA is TGCAGTGCCGATGGAGGGGGACCCCAGCATTTT.

This chain uses TRBV5-1 with TRBJ2-1; 9 bases align to TRBD1. Germline CDR1 reads SGHRS; CDR2 reads YFSETQ. The CDR3 spans 16 residues. V was pared by 7 bases and J by 6 bases, with 14 bases of the junction left unmatched. The CDR3 nucleotides are TGCGCCAGCGCATCCCCCACAGGGGGCAATGTCAATGAGCAGTTCTTC. Protein sequence: CASASPTGGNVNEQFF. Full variable domain (remainder filled in from reference TRBV5-1 and TRBJ2-1): KAGVTQTPRYLIKTRGQQVTLSCSPISGHRSVSWYQQTPGQGLQFLFEYFSETQRNKGNFPGRFSGRQFSNSRSEMNVSTLELGDSALYLCASASPTGGNVNEQFFGPGTRLTVL.